This T cell receptor (beta chain) was recovered during a study of blood T cell repertoires in COVID-19 (dated by TCRdb to about 2020). Turning to the overall study: The collaborator samples originated in the United States, Italy and Spain and spanned the acute and convalescent phases of COVID-19. Where available, HLA class I and class II types were obtained from metadata supplied by the sample provider rather than from assay-based typing. The prospective study material was composed of cDNA or gDNA derived from T cells, B-cell-depleted T cells, or PBMCs. Sample metadata almost always included a de-identified subject ID, COVID-19 status, age in years and sex. A freely available public database, intended as a resource for researchers studying the immune response to SARS-CoV-2, is where the repertoires were released. The samples were drawn from two sources: the first 160 participants of the ongoing ImmuneRACE study, and fewer than 1,500 subjects contributed by 6 global collaborators. The dataset comprised deeply sampled blood TCRbeta repertoires from subjects exposed to, actively infected with, or recovered from COVID-19. Results the study describes overall, beyond this receptor: Clinical and demographic metadata were provided uncurated, with the amount varying by source and participant.

Per the germline V gene, SGHVS is the CDR1 and FNYEAQ is the CDR2. Ends trimmed: V by 5 bases, J by 1 base; bases unmatched to a gene: 7. Taken from cysteine to phenylalanine, the CDR3 has 16 residues. Kept here is only the CDR3 DNA, which spans 48 bases and is read in frame from base 1. The collaborating institutions used their own protocols to collect whole blood in K2EDTA tubes. For TCRbeta analysis, collaborators shipped samples as frozen whole blood, isolated PBMCs, or DNA extracted from either of those sample types. TCRbeta CDR3 regions were amplified from genomic DNA by means of the immunoSEQ Assay, a bias-controlled multiplex PCR. In the original analysis: The number of nucleated cells in each sample was estimated by amplification of reference gene primers within the assay. To quantify the absolute abundance of each unique TCRbeta CDR3 rearrangement, sequence reads were collapsed and filtered. For each sample, productive Simpson clonality was calculated as the square root of Simpson's diversity index across productive rearrangements. Here the immuneACCESS table is served through TCRdb, limited to in-frame sequences with V and J called. Missing clones are a known gap in these copies; in checked studies unresolved V genes cover under half, and the rest lacks a known reason. Clonal size and the V and J genes are those of that table, whereas D and trimming came from the DNA. In all, the sample holds around 81,000 clones, and around 90% of those were seen once. More than 4.5% of the sample is in the top ten clones.

Worth noting for this clone: Its antigen target is currently unknown. Nothing much larger sits one base from this clone, and base qualities are not available.

This receptor was obtained from a woman at least 80 years old with acute or convalescent COVID-19. The sequenced sample consisted of peripheral blood. This receptor chain uses TRBV7-6 and TRBJ2-1, and 8 junctional nucleotides match TRBD1. The bases read TGTGCCAGCAGCCGACAGGGGTTTAGGTCCTACAATGAGCAGTTCTTC. Translated, it reads CASSRQGFRSYNEQFF. Here the CDR3 is joined to the reference TRBV7-6 and TRBJ2-1 genes, and the full variable domain is: GAGVSQSPRYKVTKRGQDVALRCDPISGHVSLYWYRQALGQGPEFLTYFNYEAQQDKSGLPNDRFSAERPEGSISTLTIQRTEQRDSAMYRCASSRQGFRSYNEQFFGPGTRLTVL.